This T cell receptor beta chain derives from a study of cytotoxic CD8 clonotypes in ibrutinib-treated CLL. Libraries were prepared by immunoSEQ multiplex PCR; TCRdb keeps only in-frame clonotypes and omits some of them. The repertoire holds 35,000 to 45,000 clones, with 70% to 80% as singletons. Germline loops: CDR1 SGHRS, CDR2 YFSETQ. V lost 0 bases and J 4 bases, leaving 10 bases between the germline ends. This CDR3 comprises 14 residues. This TCR came from a human donor with chronic lymphocytic leukemia. The chain recombines TRBV5-1 with TRBJ2-5; D may be TRBD2 (5 bases). Here the sequenced sample was PBMCs, taken at disease progression, from a patient treated with ibrutinib. This chain's CDR3 is CASSLVLGVETQYF. The DNA for the CDR3 is TGCGCCAGCAGCTTGGTTCTGGGAGTAGAGACCCAGTACTTC. The entire variable domain, with the rest obtained from reference TRBV5-1 and TRBJ2-5, is as follows: KAGVTQTPRYLIKTRGQQVTLSCSPISGHRSVSWYQQTPGQGLQFLFEYFSETQRNKGNFPGRFSGRQFSNSRSEMNVSTLELGDSALYLCASSLVLGVETQYFGPGTRLLVL.